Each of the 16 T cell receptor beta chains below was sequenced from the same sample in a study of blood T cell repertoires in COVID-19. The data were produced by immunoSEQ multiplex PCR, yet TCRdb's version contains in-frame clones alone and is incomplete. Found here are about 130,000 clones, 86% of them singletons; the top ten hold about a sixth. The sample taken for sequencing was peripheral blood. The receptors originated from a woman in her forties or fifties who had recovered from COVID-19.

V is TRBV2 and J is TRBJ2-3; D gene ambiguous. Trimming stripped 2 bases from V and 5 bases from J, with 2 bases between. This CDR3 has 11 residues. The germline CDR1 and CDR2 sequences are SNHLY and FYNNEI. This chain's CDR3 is CASSEQDTQYF. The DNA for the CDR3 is TGTGCCAGCAGTGAACAAGATACGCAGTATTTT.

The CDR3: CASRGGIKYNEQFF. In DNA, the CDR3 is TGTGCCAGCCGAGGCGGGATAAAGTACAATGAGCAGTTCTTC. The chain joins TRBV6-5 to TRBJ2-1; TRBD2 is a possible D gene (6 bases). The V end was cut by 8 bases, the J end by 4 bases, with 15 bases between. Germline loops: CDR1 MNHEY, CDR2 SVGAGI. This CDR3 is built from 14 residues.

The CDR3 is CAWKGHPGNTIYF. Here the CDR3 DNA reads TGTGCCTGGAAGGGACACCCAGGGAACACCATATATTTT. The rearrangement joins TRBV30 to TRBJ1-3, with D possibly matching TRBD1 (6 bases). The ends were cut back, 4 bases at V and 7 bases at J, with 14 bases in the middle. The length of the CDR3 is 13 residues. Germline loops: CDR1 GTSNPN, CDR2 SVGIG (reference sequence).

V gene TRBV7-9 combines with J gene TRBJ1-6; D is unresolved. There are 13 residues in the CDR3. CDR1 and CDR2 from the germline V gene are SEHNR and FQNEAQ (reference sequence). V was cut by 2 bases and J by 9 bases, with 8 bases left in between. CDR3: CASSLLEGSPLHF. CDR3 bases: TGTGCCAGCAGCTTATTAGAGGGTTCACCCCTCCACTTT.

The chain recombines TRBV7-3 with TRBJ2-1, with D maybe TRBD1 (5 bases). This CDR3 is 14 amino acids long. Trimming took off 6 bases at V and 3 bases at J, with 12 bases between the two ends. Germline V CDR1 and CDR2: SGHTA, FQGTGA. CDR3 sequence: CASSPDKDYNEQFF. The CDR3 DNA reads TGTGCCAGCAGTCCGGACAAGGACTACAATGAGCAGTTCTTC.

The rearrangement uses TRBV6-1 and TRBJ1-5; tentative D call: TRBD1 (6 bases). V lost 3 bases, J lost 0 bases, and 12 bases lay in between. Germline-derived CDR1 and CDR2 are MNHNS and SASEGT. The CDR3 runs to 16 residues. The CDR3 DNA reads TGTGCCAGCAGTGAGGACAGCGTATATAGCAATCAGCCCCAGCATTTT. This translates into CASSEDSVYSNQPQHF.

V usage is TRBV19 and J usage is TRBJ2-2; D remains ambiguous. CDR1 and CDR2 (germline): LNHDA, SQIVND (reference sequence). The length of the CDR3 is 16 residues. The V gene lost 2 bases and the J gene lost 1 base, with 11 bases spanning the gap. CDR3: CASSIIESGNTGELFF. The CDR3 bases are TGTGCCAGTAGTATAATCGAATCGGGGAACACCGGGGAGCTGTTTTTT. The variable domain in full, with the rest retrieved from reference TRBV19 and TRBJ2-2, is DGGITQSPKYLFRKEGQNVTLSCEQNLNHDAMYWYRQDPGQGLRLIYYSQIVNDFQKGDIAEGYSVSREKKESFPLTVTSAQKNPTAFYLCASSIIESGNTGELFFGEGSRLTVL.

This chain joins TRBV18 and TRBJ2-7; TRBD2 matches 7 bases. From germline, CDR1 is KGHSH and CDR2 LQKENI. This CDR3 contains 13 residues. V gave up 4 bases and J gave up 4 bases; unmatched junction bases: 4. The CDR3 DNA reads TGTGCCAGCTCACGGGGGACTATTTACGAGCAGTACTTC. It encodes CASSRGTIYEQYF.

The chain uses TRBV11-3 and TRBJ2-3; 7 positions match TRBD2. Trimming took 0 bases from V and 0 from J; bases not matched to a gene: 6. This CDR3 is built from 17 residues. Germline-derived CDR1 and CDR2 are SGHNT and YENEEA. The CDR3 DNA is TGTGCCAGCAGCTTAGATCCGCTAGCGGCTAGCACAGATACGCAGTATTTT. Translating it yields CASSLDPLAASTDTQYF.

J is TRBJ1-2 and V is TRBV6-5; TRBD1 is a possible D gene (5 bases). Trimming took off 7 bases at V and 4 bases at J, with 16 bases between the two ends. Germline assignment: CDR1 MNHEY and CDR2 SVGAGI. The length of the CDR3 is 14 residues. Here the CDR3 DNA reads TGTGCCAGCACCGACAGCCCGAGCCTCTATGGCTACACCTTC. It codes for CASTDSPSLYGYTF.

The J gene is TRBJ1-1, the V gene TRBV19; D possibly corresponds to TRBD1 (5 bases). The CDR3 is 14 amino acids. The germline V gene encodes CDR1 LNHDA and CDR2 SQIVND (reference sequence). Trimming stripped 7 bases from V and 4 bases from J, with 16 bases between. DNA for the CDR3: TGTGCCAGTACTATCGCCGGGACTTTCACTGAAGCTTTCTTT. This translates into CASTIAGTFTEAFF.

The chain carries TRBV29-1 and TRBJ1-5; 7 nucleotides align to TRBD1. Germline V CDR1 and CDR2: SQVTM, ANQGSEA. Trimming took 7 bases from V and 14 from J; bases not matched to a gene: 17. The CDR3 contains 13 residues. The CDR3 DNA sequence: TGCAGCGCCAGAGGCGGAGGGGGCCGGAGCGAGCATTTT. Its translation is CSARGGGGRSEHF.

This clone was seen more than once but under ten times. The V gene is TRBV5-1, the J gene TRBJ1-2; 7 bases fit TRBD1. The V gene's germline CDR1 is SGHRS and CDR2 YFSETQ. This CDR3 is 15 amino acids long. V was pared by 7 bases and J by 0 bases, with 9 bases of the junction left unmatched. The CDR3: CASSDRERTNYGYTF. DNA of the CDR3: TGCGCCAGCTCTGACAGGGAGCGGACTAACTATGGCTACACCTTC.

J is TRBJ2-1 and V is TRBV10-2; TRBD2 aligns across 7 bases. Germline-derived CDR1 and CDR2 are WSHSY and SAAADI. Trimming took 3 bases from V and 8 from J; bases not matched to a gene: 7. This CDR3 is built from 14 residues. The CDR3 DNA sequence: TGCGCCAGCAGTGACCCGGGACTACGTTATGAGCAGTTCTTC. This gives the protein CASSDPGLRYEQFF.

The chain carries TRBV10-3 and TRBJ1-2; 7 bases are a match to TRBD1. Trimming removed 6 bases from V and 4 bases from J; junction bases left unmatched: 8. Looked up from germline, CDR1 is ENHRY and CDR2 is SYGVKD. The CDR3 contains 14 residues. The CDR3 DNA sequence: TGTGCCATCAGGGCAGGGGGGAGACTCTATGGCTACACCTTC. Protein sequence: CAIRAGGRLYGYTF.

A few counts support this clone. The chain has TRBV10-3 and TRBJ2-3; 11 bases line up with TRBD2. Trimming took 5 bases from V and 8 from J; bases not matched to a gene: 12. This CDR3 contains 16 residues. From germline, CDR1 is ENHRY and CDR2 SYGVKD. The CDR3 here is CAISPSTSGGGGTQYF. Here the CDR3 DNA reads TGTGCCATCAGTCCGTCCACTAGCGGGGGCGGTGGTACGCAGTATTTT.